These T cell receptor beta chains were read from a single sample in a study of T cell responses to AZD1222 COVID-19 vaccine. Data came from immunoSEQ multiplex PCR; TCRdb stores just in-frame clones and leaves some out. The table shows around 140,000 clones, with 65% to 90% occurring only once. Specimen: peripheral blood, collected 28 days after the second dose of the MenACWY control vaccine. The receptors here all came from an adult who received the MenACWY meningococcal vaccine as a control. Each CDR3 is given with its conserved first and last residue. D genes are given only for firm matches. Not all rows give a size; the values are once, few, many and, for expanded clones, a class.

CATSRALRGSGNTGELFF	TGTGCCACCAGCAGAGCGCTCCGGGGTAGCGGGAACACCGGGGAGCTGTTTTTT	NA	TRBV15	TRBJ2-2	few
CASTMTGDEQYF	TGTGCCAGCACTATGACAGGTGACGAGCAGTACTTC	NA	TRBV6-5	TRBJ2-7	NA
CASTSGDTTNEKLFF	TGTGCCAGTACTAGCGGGGATACGACTAATGAAAAACTGTTTTTT	NA	TRBV19	TRBJ1-4	NA
CASSAVKLNRGASYEQYF	TGCGCCAGCTCGGCCGTGAAACTAAATCGGGGAGCGTCCTACGAGCAGTACTTC	NA	TRBV5-1	TRBJ2-7	NA
CASSLDGWRETQYF	TGCGCCAGCAGCTTGGACGGCTGGAGGGAGACCCAGTACTTC	NA	TRBV5-1	TRBJ2-5	NA
CATSPRGTDTQYF	TGTGCCACCAGCCCAAGAGGCACAGATACGCAGTATTTT	NA	TRBV3-1/TRBV3-2	TRBJ2-3	NA
CAWSPLAASTDTQYF	TGTGCCTGGAGTCCCCTAGCGGCTAGCACAGATACGCAGTATTTT	TRBD2	TRBV30	TRBJ2-3	NA
CATSRGPSGANVLTF	TGTGCCACCAGCAGGGGACCCTCTGGGGCCAACGTCCTGACTTTC	NA	TRBV15	TRBJ2-6	NA
CASSKHRRFYGYTF	TGTGCCAGCAGCAAACACCGTCGATTCTATGGCTACACCTTC	NA	TRBV21-1	TRBJ1-2	NA
CASSYNSGSETQYF	TGTGCCAGCAGTTACAATAGCGGGAGTGAGACCCAGTACTTC	TRBD2	TRBV6-5	TRBJ2-5	NA
CASSSTGFGGNTIYF	TGTGCCAGCAGTTCGACAGGGTTCGGTGGAAACACCATATATTTT	TRBD1	TRBV6-5	TRBJ1-3	NA
CASSAGQGYGYTF	TGTGCCAGCAGCGCGGGACAGGGTTATGGCTACACCTTC	TRBD1	TRBV7-9	TRBJ1-2	NA
CASSSLYGYTF	TGTGCCAGCAGTTCATTATATGGCTACACCTTC	NA	TRBV28	TRBJ1-2	NA
CASSLQLAGGFDEQFF	TGTGCCAGCAGTTTGCAGCTAGCGGGGGGGTTCGATGAGCAGTTCTTC	TRBD2	TRBV28	TRBJ2-1	NA
CASGIAGVNIQYF	TGTGCCAGCGGAATAGCGGGAGTAAACATTCAGTACTTC	TRBD2	TRBV3-1/TRBV3-2	TRBJ2-4	NA
CASYPTPRLTEAFF	TGTGCCAGCTATCCGACACCCCGTCTTACTGAAGCTTTCTTT	NA	TRBV27	TRBJ1-1	NA
CASSQSGSTDTQYF	TGTGCCAGCAGCCAAAGTGGTAGCACAGATACGCAGTATTTT	NA	TRBV3-1/TRBV3-2	TRBJ2-3	NA
CARITGSGSAFADTQYF	TGTGCCAGGATAACCGGTAGCGGGAGTGCGTTTGCAGATACGCAGTATTTT	TRBD2	TRBV6-9	TRBJ2-3	once
CASSPGLAGAYEQYF	TGTGCCAGCAGTCCTGGACTAGCGGGAGCCTACGAGCAGTACTTC	TRBD2	TRBV6-6	TRBJ2-7	NA
CASSTGQGDGPQHF	TGTGCCAGCAGTACGGGACAGGGAGATGGGCCCCAGCATTTT	TRBD1	TRBV28	TRBJ1-5	NA
CASSSQAGGGTDTQYF	TGTGCCAGCAGCTCTCAAGCGGGGGGCGGCACAGATACGCAGTATTTT	TRBD2	TRBV3-1/TRBV3-2	TRBJ2-3	NA
CASSQQGGNEKLFF	TGTGCCAGCAGCCAACAGGGTGGCAATGAAAAACTGTTTTTT	NA	TRBV3-1/TRBV3-2	TRBJ1-4	NA
CASSPMGQGAINYGYTF	TGTGCCAGCTCACCAATGGGACAGGGGGCAATTAACTATGGCTACACCTTC	TRBD1	TRBV18	TRBJ1-2	few
CASSQGIQGDNNEQFF	TGTGCCAGCAGCCAAGGGATACAGGGGGATAACAATGAGCAGTTCTTC	TRBD1	TRBV4-2	TRBJ2-1	NA
CASSPVGGGLGDTQYF	TGTGCCAGCAGCCCGGTCGGGGGAGGCCTAGGAGATACGCAGTATTTT	NA	TRBV5-5	TRBJ2-3	NA
CASSRDSYSNQPQHF	TGTGCCAGCTCCCGGGACAGCTATAGCAATCAGCCCCAGCATTTT	TRBD1	TRBV6-5	TRBJ1-5	NA
CASSSVGRLINEQFF	TGTGCCAGCAGCTCCGTAGGCCGTTTGATAAATGAGCAGTTCTTC	NA	TRBV28	TRBJ2-1	NA
CASSVTGGVTIDSPLHF	TGTGCCAGCAGCGTCACAGGGGGCGTAACTATCGATTCACCCCTCCACTTT	TRBD1	TRBV7-2	TRBJ1-6	few
CASKQGTRTNEKLFF	TGTGCCAGTAAACAGGGGACAAGGACTAATGAAAAACTGTTTTTT	TRBD1	TRBV19	TRBJ1-4	NA
CASSPKQNSEKLFF	TGTGCCAGCTCACCGAAGCAGAATAGTGAAAAACTGTTTTTT	NA	TRBV18	TRBJ1-4	NA
CATSGGQGPFEQYF	TGTGCCACCAGCGGAGGACAGGGTCCCTTCGAGCAGTACTTC	TRBD1	TRBV15	TRBJ2-7	NA
CASSPSGLAGGQQFF	TGTGCCAGCAGCCCCTCGGGACTAGCGGGGGGGCAGCAGTTCTTC	TRBD2	TRBV6-5	TRBJ2-1	NA
CASSRTSGNEKLFF	TGCGCCAGCAGCCGGACATCGGGTAATGAAAAACTGTTTTTT	NA	TRBV5-1	TRBJ1-4	NA
CACGEGSPNYGYTF	TGTGCCTGTGGGGAAGGCAGCCCTAACTATGGCTACACCTTC	NA	TRBV28	TRBJ1-2	NA
CASSSLAVSYEQYF	TGTGCCAGCAGCTCTTTAGCGGTCTCCTACGAGCAGTACTTC	NA	TRBV11-2	TRBJ2-7	NA
CASSLWGYGYTF	TGTGCCAGCAGTTTATGGGGATATGGCTACACCTTC	NA	TRBV12-3/TRBV12-4	TRBJ1-2	NA
CATSRDSKGGSPVQYF	TGTGCCACCAGCAGAGATTCGAAGGGTGGGTCTCCGGTTCAGTACTTC	NA	TRBV15	TRBJ2-4	NA
CASRRNSNQPQHF	TGTGCCAGTCGCCGGAACAGCAATCAGCCCCAGCATTTT	NA	TRBV2	TRBJ1-5	NA
CSVLTAAFSQYF	TGCAGCGTTCTAACAGCCGCATTTTCGCAGTACTTC	NA	TRBV29-1	TRBJ2-7	NA
CASSSAGPRDEQYF	TGTGCCAGCAGCTCAGCGGGACCAAGGGACGAGCAGTACTTC	TRBD2	TRBV11-3	TRBJ2-7	once
CASSSKGPNLQSSYNEQFF	TGTGCCAGCAGCTCCAAGGGGCCAAACCTTCAAAGCTCCTACAATGAGCAGTTCTTC	NA	TRBV5-4	TRBJ2-1	NA
CASSFDSSYEQYF	TGTGCCAGCAGCTTTGACAGCTCCTACGAGCAGTACTTC	NA	TRBV5-4	TRBJ2-7	few
CAGGGSNTGELFF	TGTGCCGGTGGGGGATCGAACACCGGGGAGCTGTTTTTT	NA	TRBV30	TRBJ2-2	NA
CASGRWGGPNEKLFF	TGTGCTAGTGGAAGATGGGGGGGGCCTAATGAAAAACTGTTTTTT	NA	TRBV12-5	TRBJ1-4	NA
CASSIRTPGPLHF	TGTGCCAGTAGTATCCGGACACCTGGACCCCTCCACTTT	NA	TRBV19	TRBJ1-6	NA
CASRTASGGTGELFF	TGTGCCAGCAGAACAGCTAGCGGGGGGACCGGGGAGCTGTTTTTT	TRBD2	TRBV6-6	TRBJ2-2	NA
CSAPYGTQQYF	TGCAGTGCTCCTTACGGCACCCAGCAGTACTTC	NA	TRBV20-1	TRBJ2-7	NA
CAISPGTGISNQPQHF	TGTGCCATCTCCCCCGGGACAGGGATTAGCAATCAGCCCCAGCATTTT	TRBD1	TRBV10-3	TRBJ1-5	NA
CASSTRTGAINYGYTF	TGTGCCAGCAGCACACGCACAGGAGCTATTAACTATGGCTACACCTTC	NA	TRBV5-6	TRBJ1-2	NA
CASSDSSLRTGSGYTF	TGTGCCAGCAGTGACTCCTCTCTTCGGACAGGGAGTGGCTACACCTTC	TRBD1	TRBV6-4	TRBJ1-2	NA
CASSPLIQGTAFF	TGTGCCAGTAGTCCACTCATACAGGGGACAGCTTTCTTT	TRBD1	TRBV19	TRBJ1-1	NA
CASSQDGLAGGYTDTQYF	TGTGCCAGCAGCCAAGACGGGCTAGCGGGAGGGTACACAGATACGCAGTATTTT	TRBD2	TRBV3-1/TRBV3-2	TRBJ2-3	NA
CASSPFKRQFYGYTF	TGTGCCAGCAGCCCCTTTAAAAGACAGTTTTATGGCTACACCTTC	NA	TRBV5-6	TRBJ1-2	NA
CASTLPELSGYGYTF	TGTGCCAGCACCCTACCTGAACTGAGTGGCTATGGCTACACCTTC	NA	TRBV2	TRBJ1-2	NA
CASSPSLTANTEAFF	TGTGCCAGCAGTCCCTCCCTGACAGCGAACACTGAAGCTTTCTTT	NA	TRBV27	TRBJ1-1	NA